The T cell receptor (beta chain) under discussion was sequenced for a study of T-cell memory formation after mild COVID-19. Study-level background: Largely, TCR clusters stayed within a single donor.

MiXCR, applied by TCRdb to the 5' RACE reads, yields one record per CDR3 protein. The sample holds under 250,000 distinct CDR3 sequences, 7.5% to 10% seen once. Notes on this clonotype: Its specificity is not known.

Study-wide points: For second-wave clones that peaked at day 37, SARS-CoV-2 specificity went unverified. Pre-infection memory held some responding clones, suggesting pre-existing cross-reactive T cells responded.

This clonotype was obtained from a man aged 18-30 years who had mild COVID-19 (a few samples of this study predate the infection). Cell type and time point are not known. Sequencing was carried out using PBMCs or a T cell subset sorted from them (not recorded which).

CDR3 nucleotides: TGTGCCTGGAACGGCGGGGTCGGGTATACGCAGTATTTT. Its protein is CAWNGGVGYTQYF. This chain connects TRBV30 to TRBJ2-3; TRBD2 might be the D (6 bases). With 4 bases removed from V and 7 bases from J, the gap between germline ends came to 15 bases. The V gene's germline CDR1 is GTSNPN and CDR2 SVGIG (reference sequence). The CDR3 has 13 residues.